These 18 T cell receptor beta chains came from one sample sequenced in a study of blood T cell repertoires in COVID-19. Assay: immunoSEQ multiplex PCR; the TCRdb copy retains only in-frame clones and omits some. The top ten clones hold about 2.2% of a sample with about 200,000 clones, roughly nine tenths of them seen once. Sequences were obtained from peripheral blood. These receptors were taken from a woman between 45 and 65 years old with acute or convalescent COVID-19.

This chain connects TRBV11-3 to TRBJ2-3; 11 nucleotides align to TRBD2. Germline V gene lookup returns CDR1 SGHNT and CDR2 YENEEA. V dropped 1 base and J dropped 7; count of bases not matched to a gene: 7. The CDR3 covers 16 residues. CDR3 coding DNA: TGTGCCAGCAGCTTAGGGGATAGCGGGGGGGCGAATACGCAGTATTTT. As protein: CASSLGDSGGANTQYF.

The V call is TRBV28, the J call TRBJ1-5; TRBD1 agrees at 12 bases. Per the germline V gene, CDR1 is MDHEN and CDR2 is SYDVKM. The junction had 3 bases not matched to a gene; V was cut back by 2 bases and J by 7 bases. The CDR3 has 15 amino acids. The CDR3 DNA is TGTGCCAGCAGTTTAGGGACAGGGGGCCGGCAGCCCCAGCATTTT. Amino acid sequence: CASSLGTGGRQPQHF.

The chain has TRBV19 and TRBJ1-1; D is possibly TRBD1 (5 bases). This CDR3 is built from 15 residues. The germline gives CDR1 LNHDA, CDR2 SQIVND (reference sequence). V lost 3 bases, J lost 4 bases, and 15 bases lay in between. The CDR3, as DNA: TGTGCCAGTAGTATTAATTTTGGGGGGGGCACTGAAGCTTTCTTT. Protein sequence: CASSINFGGGTEAFF.

This chain links TRBV5-1 with TRBJ2-7; 8 bases map to TRBD2. With 1 base clipped from V and 3 bases from J, the junction kept 12 bases outside the gene matches. Germline values: CDR1 SGHRS, CDR2 YFSETQ. The CDR3 contains 17 residues. The DNA for the CDR3 is TGCGCCAGCAGCTTGTCCCCTAGCGGGTCCCCCCTCTACGAGCAGTACTTC. This gives the protein CASSLSPSGSPLYEQYF.

This chain links TRBV6-5 with TRBJ1-2; tentative D call: TRBD1 (6 bases). The V end was cut by 6 bases, the J end by 1 base, with 15 bases between. CDR3 length: 15 amino acids. Germline CDR1 is MNHEY and CDR2 is SVGAGI. CDR3 sequence (DNA): TGTGCCAGCAGGGGGGGGACAAAAGTTAACTATGGCTACACCTTC. Translating gives CASRGGTKVNYGYTF.

A note on this clone: Other DNA sequences from this sample encode an identical CDR3 as well. The gene calls are TRBV5-1 and TRBJ2-2; 9 bases agree with TRBD2. Germline V CDR1 and CDR2: SGHRS, YFSETQ. The CDR3 loop spans 15 amino acids. The junction had 1 base not matched to a gene; V was cut back by 2 bases and J by 2 bases. In DNA form, the CDR3 reads TGCGCCAGCAGCTTTAGCGGGGGAAACACCGGGGAGCTGTTTTTT. Translation gives CASSFSGGNTGELFF.

The rearrangement uses TRBV6-2 or TRBV6-3 and TRBJ2-5; 7 bases line up with TRBD1. The CDR3 sequence is 16 residues long. The germline CDR1 and CDR2 sequences are MNHEY and SVGEGT. Germline trimming cut 5 bases from V and 5 bases from J; bases unmatched to any gene: 14. The CDR3 spells CASSPHKDRQRETQYF. In DNA, the CDR3 is TGTGCCAGCAGTCCGCACAAGGACAGGCAAAGGGAGACCCAGTACTTC.

This sequence joins TRBV19 and TRBJ2-2, with a tentative D call TRBD1 (5 bases). V shed 3 bases and J shed 4 bases, with 12 bases lying between them. The CDR3 spans 15 residues. Germline lookup yields CDR1 LNHDA and CDR2 SQIVND (reference sequence). CDR3 nucleotides: TGTGCCAGTAGTATGCTGACAGCAGGCACCGGGGAGCTGTTTTTT. The encoded protein is CASSMLTAGTGELFF.

The chain uses TRBV19 and TRBJ1-1; a weak D match, TRBD1 (5 bases). Trimming cost V 6 bases and J 1 base, with 12 bases left between them. The length of the CDR3 is 14 residues. Looked up from germline, CDR1 is LNHDA and CDR2 is SQIVND (reference sequence). CDR3 DNA sequence: TGTGCCAGTAGGCCAGACAGTGCGAACACTGAAGCTTTCTTT. Residues: CASRPDSANTEAFF.

This chain joins TRBV3-1 (or the pseudogene TRBV3-2) and TRBJ2-3; TRBD2 matches at 11 bases. With 8 bases clipped from V and 0 bases from J, the junction kept 4 bases outside the gene matches. This CDR3 has 15 amino acids. Looked up from germline, CDR1 is LGHDT and CDR2 is YNNKEL (reference sequence). The CDR3 bases are TGTGCCAGCCGGCTAGCGGGAGGAAGCACAGATACGCAGTATTTT. Translating it yields CASRLAGGSTDTQYF.

The gene calls are TRBV5-8 and TRBJ2-3, with TRBD1 as a possible D gene (9 bases). The germline V gene has CDR1 SGHTS and CDR2 YDEGEE. This CDR3 has 17 amino acids. V lost 1 base and J 4 bases, leaving 19 bases between the germline ends. The CDR3 coding sequence is TGTGCCAGCAGCTTGTTTAGCGGGACAGGGCTCCCAGATACGCAGTATTTT. Its protein is CASSLFSGTGLPDTQYF.

This clone appeared a single time. This chain connects TRBV27 to TRBJ1-2; D possibly corresponds to TRBD1 (6 bases). Trimming removed 6 bases at V and 5 bases at J, with 22 bases between. The CDR3 loop spans 16 amino acids. Germline CDR1 reads MNHEY; CDR2 reads SMNVEV (reference sequence). CDR3 nucleotides: TGTGCCAGCAGCCTAGGACAGTCGCCACCTTTATATGGCTACACCTTC. Translating gives CASSLGQSPPLYGYTF.

V gene TRBV24-1 combines with J gene TRBJ1-2, with 7 bases aligning to TRBD1. V was pared by 6 bases and J by 6 bases, with 9 bases of the junction left unmatched. This CDR3 region has 14 residues. CDR1 is KGHDR and CDR2 is SFDVKD in the germline V gene. The CDR3 reads CATSPRDRENGYTF. CDR3 bases: TGTGCCACCAGTCCCCGCGACAGGGAGAATGGCTACACCTTC.

The V gene is TRBV30, the J gene TRBJ1-2, with 7 bases that match TRBD1. The CDR3 contains 17 residues. V gave up 0 bases and J gave up 4 bases; unmatched junction bases: 14. Germline CDR1 GTSNPN, CDR2 SVGIG (reference sequence). CDR3 amino acids: CAWSVLTGSGVGYGYTF. The CDR3 DNA is TGTGCCTGGAGTGTACTGACAGGGAGCGGAGTTGGCTATGGCTACACCTTC.

The chain is built from TRBV7-2 and TRBJ2-5, with TRBD1 matching 9 bases. The CDR3 runs 15 residues. After removal of 5 bases from V and 7 bases from J, the junction contained 11 bases not matched to a gene. Germline V gene sequence: CDR1 SGHTA, CDR2 FQGNSA. The CDR3 loop is CASSPPWTGVGTQYF. The DNA of the CDR3 is TGTGCCAGCAGCCCACCATGGACAGGGGTGGGGACCCAGTACTTC.

The sample holds a few counts of this clone. The chain links TRBV7-8 to TRBJ1-2, with 9 bases matching TRBD1. From germline, CDR1 is SGHVS and CDR2 FQNEAQ. The junction had 20 bases not matched to a gene; V was cut back by 2 bases and J by 4 bases. The CDR3 extends over 20 amino acids. CDR3 loop: CASSLKPTPGTGLVGYGYTF. The CDR3 region has the DNA TGTGCCAGCAGCTTAAAACCGACACCAGGGACAGGGCTGGTTGGCTATGGCTACACCTTC.

This rearrangement joins TRBV6-5 to TRBJ2-3, with a weak D call TRBD2 (5 bases). The V end lost 6 bases, the J end lost 2 bases, and 12 bases lay between the germline ends. Germline V CDR1 and CDR2: MNHEY, SVGAGI. The CDR3 covers 14 residues. This CDR3 reads CASRPGELTDTQYF. The CDR3 DNA is TGTGCCAGCAGGCCCGGGGAGCTCACAGATACGCAGTATTTT.

V is TRBV18 and J is TRBJ2-5; possibly TRBD1 for D (6 bases). CDR1 is KGHSH, CDR2 LQKENI, per germline. Trimming removed 4 bases at V and 2 bases at J, with 11 bases between. The CDR3 spans 14 residues. The CDR3 sequence: CASSRNREQETQYF. The CDR3 DNA sequence: TGTGCCAGCTCACGTAACAGGGAACAAGAGACCCAGTACTTC.